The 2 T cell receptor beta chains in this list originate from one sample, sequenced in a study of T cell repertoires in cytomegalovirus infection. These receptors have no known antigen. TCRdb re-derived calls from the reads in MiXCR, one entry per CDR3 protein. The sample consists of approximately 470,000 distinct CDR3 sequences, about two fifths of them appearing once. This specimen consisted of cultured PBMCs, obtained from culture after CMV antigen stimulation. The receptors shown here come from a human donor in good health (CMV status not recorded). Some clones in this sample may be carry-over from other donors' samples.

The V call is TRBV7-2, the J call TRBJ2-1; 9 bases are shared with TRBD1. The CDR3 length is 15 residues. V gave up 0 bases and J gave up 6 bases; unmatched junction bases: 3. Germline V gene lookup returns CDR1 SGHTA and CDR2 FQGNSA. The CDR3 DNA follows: TGTGCCAGCAGCTTAGCGGTGGGACAGGGCAATGAGCAGTTCTTC. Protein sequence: CASSLAVGQGNEQFF.

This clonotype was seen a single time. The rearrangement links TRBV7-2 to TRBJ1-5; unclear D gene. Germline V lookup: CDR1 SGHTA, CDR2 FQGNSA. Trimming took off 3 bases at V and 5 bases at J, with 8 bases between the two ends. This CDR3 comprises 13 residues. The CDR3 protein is CASSFVDDQPQHF. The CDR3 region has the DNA TGTGCCAGCAGCTTTGTTGACGATCAGCCCCAGCATTTT.